These 19 T cell receptor beta chains share one sample of origin, sequenced in a study of blood T cell repertoires in COVID-19. Clones were read by immunoSEQ multiplex PCR, and TCRdb kept only the in-frame ones, dropping some. The table includes 80,000 to 95,000 clones, about nine tenths detected once. Sequencing was done on a sample of peripheral blood. These receptors were collected from a woman aged 50 to 65 with active or convalescent COVID-19.

Note on this clone: Different DNA sequences within this sample yield the same CDR3. The chain uses TRBV5-1 and TRBJ2-7, with a weak D call TRBD2 (7 bases). This CDR3 comprises 15 residues. The V end was cut by 0 bases, the J end by 6 bases, with 16 bases between. Germline V gene lookup returns CDR1 SGHRS and CDR2 YFSETQ. The CDR3 nucleotides read TGCGCCAGCAGCTTGGATTCCGGGGGCGGGGGCGAGCAGTACTTC. Translating gives CASSLDSGGGGEQYF.

V usage is TRBV19 and J usage is TRBJ2-3; tentative D call: TRBD2 (6 bases). V was cut by 6 bases and J by 1 base, with 11 bases left in between. The CDR3 loop spans 14 amino acids. CDR1 is LNHDA, CDR2 SQIVND, per germline (reference sequence). The chain's CDR3 is CASSALARTDTQYF. As DNA, the CDR3 is TGTGCCAGTAGCGCCCTAGCGCGCACAGATACGCAGTATTTT.

The V gene is TRBV30, the J gene TRBJ1-3, with 7 bases lining up with TRBD1. The CDR3 sequence is 13 residues long. J lost 1 base, V lost 4 bases, and 1 base had no gene match. Germline values: CDR1 GTSNPN, CDR2 SVGIG (reference sequence). This CDR3 is CAWNRGSGNTIYF. The CDR3 DNA sequence: TGTGCCTGGAACAGGGGATCTGGAAACACCATATATTTT. The full variable domain, its missing parts supplied by reference TRBV30 and TRBJ1-3, is SQTIHQWPATLVQPVGSPLSLECTVEGTSNPNLYWYRQAAGRGLQLLFYSVGIGQISSEVPQNLSASRPQDRQFILSSKKLLLSDSGFYLCAWNRGSGNTIYFGEGSWLTVV.

J is TRBJ2-2 and V is TRBV5-6, with 10 bases identical to TRBD1. Per the germline V gene, CDR1 is SGHDT and CDR2 is YYEEEE. CDR3 length: 15 amino acids. V shed 2 bases and J 4 bases; nucleotides not matched to a gene: 2. This chain's CDR3 is CASSFRDRGTGELFF. For the CDR3, the DNA is TGTGCCAGCAGCTTCCGGGACAGGGGCACCGGGGAGCTGTTTTTT.

This clone was picked up a small number of times. This chain joins TRBV7-2 and TRBJ1-2; no clear D. The V and J ends lost 5 bases and 6 bases respectively, with 22 bases between them. The CDR3 consists of 16 residues. Looked up from germline, CDR1 is SGHTA and CDR2 is FQGNSA. DNA for the CDR3: TGTGCCAGCAGCATCAAATCGGTGTATAACCTACATGGCTACACCTTC. It encodes CASSIKSVYNLHGYTF.

The chain carries TRBV9 and TRBJ1-2; 7 bases match TRBD1. V shed 0 bases, J shed 7 bases, and the junction held 6 bases outside the gene matches. Germline CDR1 is SGDLS and CDR2 is YYNGEE. This CDR3 has 14 residues. The CDR3 sequence: CASSVVGGWAGYTF. The CDR3, as DNA: TGTGCCAGCAGCGTAGTAGGGGGCTGGGCTGGCTACACCTTC.

The chain couples TRBV4-3 to TRBJ1-2; weak D call: TRBD1 (6 bases). V lost 3 bases, J lost 6 bases, and 14 bases lay in between. The CDR3 is made up of 14 amino acids. Germline V gene sequence: CDR1 LGHNA, CDR2 YSLEER. The CDR3 DNA is TGCGCCAGCAGCCAGAAGACAGGTACCCATGGCTACACCTTC. Translation gives CASSQKTGTHGYTF.

This clone was observed a handful of times. The J gene is TRBJ2-3, the V gene TRBV7-9, with D tentatively TRBD2 (5 bases). The CDR3 loop spans 18 amino acids. Germline loops: CDR1 SEHNR, CDR2 FQNEAQ (reference sequence). V lost 6 bases, J lost 6 bases, and 28 bases lay in between. The CDR3 is CASSIGRVSGPPGDTQYF. CDR3 DNA: TGTGCCAGCAGTATTGGTAGGGTAAGCGGCCCCCCGGGGGATACGCAGTATTTT.

This chain connects TRBV15 to TRBJ1-5; the D gene is possibly TRBD1 (6 bases). V was pared by 0 bases and J by 6 bases, with 12 bases between. The CDR3 totals 15 residues. CDR1 and CDR2 (germline): LNHNV, YYDKDF (reference sequence). The CDR3 sequence: CATSRDRGSSQPQHF. The CDR3 DNA is TGTGCCACCAGCAGAGACAGGGGATCTAGTCAGCCCCAGCATTTT.

The V call is TRBV19, the J call TRBJ2-3, with 7 bases that match TRBD2. The CDR3 is 17 amino acids. Germline V gene data show CDR1 as LNHDA and CDR2 as SQIVND (reference sequence). Trimming took 0 bases from V and 2 from J; bases not matched to a gene: 8. CDR3 amino acids: CASSIDPPGGFTDTQYF. DNA for the CDR3: TGTGCCAGTAGTATAGATCCCCCGGGGGGATTCACAGATACGCAGTATTTT.

This clone was seen once. The gene calls are TRBV5-1 and TRBJ2-1; a possible D gene is TRBD2 (5 bases). Trimming left V 4 bases short and J 7 bases short, with 18 bases between. The CDR3 is made up of 15 amino acids. Looked up from germline, CDR1 is SGHRS and CDR2 is YFSETQ. CDR3 bases: TGCGCCAGCAGCGTGTCAACTAGGGAACTGAATGAGCAGTTCTTC. It encodes CASSVSTRELNEQFF.

The genes are TRBV29-1 and TRBJ1-1, with TRBD1 as a possible D gene (6 bases). Germline V gives CDR1 SQVTM, CDR2 ANQGSEA. The CDR3 extends over 12 amino acids. The V end was cut by 5 bases, the J end by 9 bases, with 16 bases between. DNA for the CDR3: TGCAGCGTTAACCGTCGAACAGGGAAAGCTTTCTTT. Translating gives CSVNRRTGKAFF.

The DNA of the CDR3 is TGTGCCAGCAGCCGGAGGACTTCCGAAGCTTTCTTT. Amino acids: CASSRRTSEAFF. The chain uses TRBV3-1 (or the pseudogene TRBV3-2) and TRBJ1-1, with D unresolved. The CDR3 contains 12 residues. Trimming took off 4 bases at V and 8 bases at J, with 11 bases between the two ends. CDR1 LGHDT and CDR2 YNNKEL come from the germline V gene (reference sequence).

The chain couples TRBV12-3 or TRBV12-4 to TRBJ1-5, with D tentatively TRBD1 (5 bases). Trimming took 5 bases from V and 8 from J, leaving 13 bases between them. The CDR3 is 13 amino acids. DNA of the CDR3: TGTGCCAGCAGTGCCGGGGGAGATAAGCCCCAGCATTTT. Its protein is CASSAGGDKPQHF.

The chain combines TRBV5-1 with TRBJ2-1, with a tentative D call TRBD1 (5 bases). In germline, CDR1 is SGHRS, CDR2 YFSETQ. The CDR3 is made up of 15 amino acids. V was cut by 0 bases and J by 8 bases, with 15 bases left in between. The CDR3 DNA follows: TGCGCCAGCAGCTTGGGACAGAATTTTCGGGATGAGCAGTTCTTC. It codes for CASSLGQNFRDEQFF. The entire variable domain, with the rest obtained from reference TRBV5-1 and TRBJ2-1, is as follows: KAGVTQTPRYLIKTRGQQVTLSCSPISGHRSVSWYQQTPGQGLQFLFEYFSETQRNKGNFPGRFSGRQFSNSRSEMNVSTLELGDSALYLCASSLGQNFRDEQFFGPGTRLTVL.

V and J are TRBV29-1 and TRBJ2-7, with D uncertain. The CDR3 is 12 amino acids. With 4 bases removed from V and 2 bases from J, the gap between germline ends came to 9 bases. Germline assignment: CDR1 SQVTM and CDR2 ANQGSEA. The CDR3 region has the DNA TGCAGCGTTGTTCTCTCTCCCTACGAGCAGTACTTC. Translating gives CSVVLSPYEQYF.

The chain carries TRBV30 and TRBJ2-3; D perhaps matches TRBD1 (7 bases). CDR3 length: 18 residues. The germline V gene has CDR1 GTSNPN and CDR2 SVGIG (reference sequence). Trimming cost V 3 bases and J 0 bases, with 22 bases left between them. This chain's CDR3 is CAWRDRRQGRGSTDTQYF. The CDR3 nucleotides read TGTGCCTGGAGGGACCGGAGACAGGGACGGGGGAGCACAGATACGCAGTATTTT.

As for this clone: Other DNA sequences in the sample encode the same CDR3. The chain combines TRBV9 with TRBJ1-4; D gene uncertain. Germline V gene sequence: CDR1 SGDLS, CDR2 YYNGEE. V was shortened by 2 bases and J by 0 bases, with 5 bases between the two germline ends. The CDR3 loop spans 14 amino acids. The CDR3: CASSVGSTNEKLFF. The CDR3 DNA is TGTGCCAGCAGCGTCGGGTCAACTAATGAAAAACTGTTTTTT.

The J gene is TRBJ2-7, the V gene TRBV7-9; the match to TRBD1 covers 10 bases. Germline V gene data show CDR1 as SEHNR and CDR2 as FQNEAQ (reference sequence). The trim removed 5 bases at V and 7 bases at J, leaving 8 bases unmatched. The CDR3 has 14 residues. The CDR3 sequence: CASSPETGGYEQYF. The CDR3 coding sequence is TGTGCCAGCAGCCCCGAGACAGGGGGCTATGAGCAGTACTTC.